This T cell receptor (beta chain) originates from a study of beta chain features in type 1 diabetes. In this sample, this clone turned up a few times. Germline CDR1 and CDR2: LNHDA and SQIVND (reference sequence). The CDR3 totals 15 residues. After removal of 3 bases from V and 8 bases from J, the junction contained 12 bases not matched to a gene. Every bit of the isolated RNA underwent reverse transcription, so sequencing read expressed TCRB transcripts. TCRdb keeps only in-frame clones here, not all; method: immunoSEQ multiplex PCR. Here the sample spans 430,000 or so clones, about an eighth being singletons.

Sequencing was performed on naive CD4+ T cells from blood. V is TRBV19 and J is TRBJ1-2, with 7 bases that match TRBD1. This sequence originates from a young woman in good health. The CDR3 here is CASSISGQRGRGYTF. As DNA, the CDR3 is TGTGCCAGTAGTATCTCGGGACAGCGCGGCCGGGGCTACACCTTC.